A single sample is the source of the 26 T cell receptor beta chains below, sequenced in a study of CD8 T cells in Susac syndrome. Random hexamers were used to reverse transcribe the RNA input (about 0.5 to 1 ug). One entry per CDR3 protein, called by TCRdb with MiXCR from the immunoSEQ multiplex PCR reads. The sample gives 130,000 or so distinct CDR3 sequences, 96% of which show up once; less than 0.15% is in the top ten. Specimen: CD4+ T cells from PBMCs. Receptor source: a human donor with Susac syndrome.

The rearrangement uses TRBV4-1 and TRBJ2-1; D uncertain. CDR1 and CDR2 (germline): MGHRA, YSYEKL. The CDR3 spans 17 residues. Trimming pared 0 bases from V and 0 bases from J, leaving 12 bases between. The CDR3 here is CASSQELRRSSYNEQFF. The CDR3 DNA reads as TGCGCCAGCAGCCAAGAGCTGCGACGGAGCTCCTACAATGAGCAGTTCTTC.

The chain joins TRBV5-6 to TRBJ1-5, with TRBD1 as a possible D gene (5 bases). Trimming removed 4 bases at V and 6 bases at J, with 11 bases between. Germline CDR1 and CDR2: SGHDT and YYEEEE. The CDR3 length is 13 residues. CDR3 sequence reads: CASSLFQGQPQHF. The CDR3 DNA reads TGTGCCAGCAGCCTGTTTCAGGGTCAGCCCCAGCATTTT.

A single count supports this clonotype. In nucleotides, the CDR3 is TGCAGCGTTGAGTCGGGGTCCTACGAGCAGTACTTC. It codes for CSVESGSYEQYF. The chain combines TRBV29-1 with TRBJ2-7; possible D gene TRBD2, 5 bases. The ends were cut back, 3 bases at V and 1 base at J, with 7 bases in the middle. Per the germline V gene, CDR1 is SQVTM and CDR2 is ANQGSEA. The CDR3 has 12 amino acids.

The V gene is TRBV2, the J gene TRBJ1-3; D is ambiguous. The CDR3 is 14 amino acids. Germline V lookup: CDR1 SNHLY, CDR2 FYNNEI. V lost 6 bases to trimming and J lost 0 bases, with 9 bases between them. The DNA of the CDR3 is TGTGCCAGCAGGCGGACGGACTCTGGAAACACCATATATTTT. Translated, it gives CASRRTDSGNTIYF.

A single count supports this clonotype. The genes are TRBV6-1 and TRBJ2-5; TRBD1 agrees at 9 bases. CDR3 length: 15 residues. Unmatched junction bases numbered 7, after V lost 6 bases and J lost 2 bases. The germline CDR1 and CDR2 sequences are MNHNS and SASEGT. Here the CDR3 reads CASRGTGSKQETQYF. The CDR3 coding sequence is TGTGCCAGCAGGGGGACAGGGTCGAAACAAGAGACCCAGTACTTC.

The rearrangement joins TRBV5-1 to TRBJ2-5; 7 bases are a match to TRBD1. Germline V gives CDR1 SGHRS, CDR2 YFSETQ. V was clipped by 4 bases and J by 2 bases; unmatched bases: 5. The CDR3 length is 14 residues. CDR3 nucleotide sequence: TGCGCCAGCAGCACCCTGGGACAGCAAGAGACCCAGTACTTC. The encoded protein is CASSTLGQQETQYF. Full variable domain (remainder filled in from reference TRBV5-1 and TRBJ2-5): KAGVTQTPRYLIKTRGQQVTLSCSPISGHRSVSWYQQTPGQGLQFLFEYFSETQRNKGNFPGRFSGRQFSNSRSEMNVSTLELGDSALYLCASSTLGQQETQYFGPGTRLLVL.

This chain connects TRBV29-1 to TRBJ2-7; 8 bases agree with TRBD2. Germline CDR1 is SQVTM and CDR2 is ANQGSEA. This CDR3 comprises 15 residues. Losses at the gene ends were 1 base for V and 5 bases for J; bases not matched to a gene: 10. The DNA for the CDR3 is TGCAGCGTTGAAGTATCGGGACTAGAGAATGACGAGCAGTACTTC. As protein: CSVEVSGLENDEQYF.

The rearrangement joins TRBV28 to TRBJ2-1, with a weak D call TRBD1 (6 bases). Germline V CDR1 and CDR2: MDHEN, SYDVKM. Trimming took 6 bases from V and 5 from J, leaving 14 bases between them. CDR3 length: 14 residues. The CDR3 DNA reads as TGTGCCAGCAGACAGGGACCGAGAAACAATGAGCAGTTCTTC. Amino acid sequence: CASRQGPRNNEQFF. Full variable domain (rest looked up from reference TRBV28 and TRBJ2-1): DVKVTQSSRYLVKRTGEKVFLECVQDMDHENMFWYRQDPGLGLRLIYFSYDVKMKEKGDIPEGYSVSREKKERFSLILESASTNQTSMYLCASRQGPRNNEQFFGPGTRLTVL.

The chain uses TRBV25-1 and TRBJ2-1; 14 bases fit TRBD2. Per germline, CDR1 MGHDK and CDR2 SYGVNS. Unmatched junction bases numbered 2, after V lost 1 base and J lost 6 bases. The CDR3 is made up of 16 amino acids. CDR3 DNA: TGTGCCAGCAGTGAATCGGGACTAGCGGGAGTCAATGAGCAGTTCTTC. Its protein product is CASSESGLAGVNEQFF.

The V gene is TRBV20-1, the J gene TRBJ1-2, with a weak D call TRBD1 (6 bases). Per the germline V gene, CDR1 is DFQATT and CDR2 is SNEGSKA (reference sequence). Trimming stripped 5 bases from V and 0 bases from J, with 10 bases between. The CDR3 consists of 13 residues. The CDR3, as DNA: TGCAGTGCTGGGGACAAACCTAACTATGGCTACACCTTC. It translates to CSAGDKPNYGYTF.

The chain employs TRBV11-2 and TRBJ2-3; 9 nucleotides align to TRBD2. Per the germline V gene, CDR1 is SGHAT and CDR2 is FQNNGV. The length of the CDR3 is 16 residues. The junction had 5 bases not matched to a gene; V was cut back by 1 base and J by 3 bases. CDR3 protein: CASSLGTSVRTDTQYF. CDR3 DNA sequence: TGTGCCAGCAGCTTAGGGACTAGCGTACGGACAGATACGCAGTATTTT.

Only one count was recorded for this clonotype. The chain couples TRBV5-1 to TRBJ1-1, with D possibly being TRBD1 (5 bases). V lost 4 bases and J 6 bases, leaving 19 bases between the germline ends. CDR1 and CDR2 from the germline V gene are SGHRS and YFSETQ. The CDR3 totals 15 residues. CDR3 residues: CASSPDIPQRPEAFF. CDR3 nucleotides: TGCGCCAGCAGCCCGGACATCCCCCAAAGACCTGAAGCTTTCTTT.

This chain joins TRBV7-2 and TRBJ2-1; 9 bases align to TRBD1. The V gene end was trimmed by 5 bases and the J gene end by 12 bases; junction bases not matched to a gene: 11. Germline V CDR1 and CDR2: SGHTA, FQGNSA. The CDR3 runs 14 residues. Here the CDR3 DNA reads TGTGCCAGCAGCAGCGGAACAGGGGGCGGACGGCAGTTCTTC. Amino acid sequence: CASSSGTGGGRQFF.

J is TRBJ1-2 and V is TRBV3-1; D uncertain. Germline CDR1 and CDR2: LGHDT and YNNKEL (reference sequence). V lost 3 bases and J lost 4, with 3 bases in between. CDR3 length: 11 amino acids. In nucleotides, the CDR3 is TGTGCCAGCAGCCAGGGCTATGGCTACACCTTC. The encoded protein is CASSQGYGYTF. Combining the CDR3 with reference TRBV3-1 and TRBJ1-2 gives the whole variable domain DTAVSQTPKYLVTQMGNDKSIKCEQNLGHDTMYWYKQDSKKFLKIMFSYNNKELIINETVPNRFSPKSPDKAHLNLHINSLELGDSAVYFCASSQGYGYTFGSGTRLTVV.

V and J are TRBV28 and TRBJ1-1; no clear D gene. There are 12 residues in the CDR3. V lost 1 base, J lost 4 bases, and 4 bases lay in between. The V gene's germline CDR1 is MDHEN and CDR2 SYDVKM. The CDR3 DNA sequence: TGTGCCAGCAGTTTATCTAGCACTGAAGCTTTCTTT. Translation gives CASSLSSTEAFF.

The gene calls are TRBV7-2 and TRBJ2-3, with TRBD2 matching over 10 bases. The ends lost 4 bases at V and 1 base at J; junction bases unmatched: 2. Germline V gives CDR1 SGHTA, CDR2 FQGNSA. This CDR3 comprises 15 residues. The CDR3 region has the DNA TGTGCCAGCAGCTGGAGCGGGAGGGGCACAGATACGCAGTATTTT. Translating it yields CASSWSGRGTDTQYF. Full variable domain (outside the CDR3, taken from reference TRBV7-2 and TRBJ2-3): GAGVSQSPSNKVTEKGKDVELRCDPISGHTALYWYRQSLGQGLEFLIYFQGNSAPDKSGLPSDRFSAERTGGSVSTLTIQRTQQEDSAVYLCASSWSGRGTDTQYFGPGTRLTVL.

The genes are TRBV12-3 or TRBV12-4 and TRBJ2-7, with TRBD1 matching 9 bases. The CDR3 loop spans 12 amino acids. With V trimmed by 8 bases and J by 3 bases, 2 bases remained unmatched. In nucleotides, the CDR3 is TGTGCCAGCGCGGACAGGGGCTACGAGCAGTACTTC. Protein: CASADRGYEQYF.

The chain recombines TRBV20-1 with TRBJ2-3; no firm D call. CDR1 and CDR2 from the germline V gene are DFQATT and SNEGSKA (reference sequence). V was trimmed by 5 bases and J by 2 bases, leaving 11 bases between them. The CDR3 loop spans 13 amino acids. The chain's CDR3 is CSADDSHTDTQYF. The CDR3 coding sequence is TGCAGTGCTGACGACTCGCACACAGATACGCAGTATTTT.

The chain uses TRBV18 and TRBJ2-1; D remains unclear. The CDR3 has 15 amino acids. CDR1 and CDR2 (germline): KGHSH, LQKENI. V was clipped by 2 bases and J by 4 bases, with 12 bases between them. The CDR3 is CASSPIEREYNEQFF. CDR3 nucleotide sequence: TGTGCCAGCTCACCAATCGAGCGTGAGTACAATGAGCAGTTCTTC.

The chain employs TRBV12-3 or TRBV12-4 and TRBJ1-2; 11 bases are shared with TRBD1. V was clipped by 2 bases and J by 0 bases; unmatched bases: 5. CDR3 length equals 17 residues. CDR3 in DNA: TGTGCCAGCAGTTTATTAGGACAGGGGGCTGCTAACTATGGCTACACCTTC. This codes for CASSLLGQGAANYGYTF.

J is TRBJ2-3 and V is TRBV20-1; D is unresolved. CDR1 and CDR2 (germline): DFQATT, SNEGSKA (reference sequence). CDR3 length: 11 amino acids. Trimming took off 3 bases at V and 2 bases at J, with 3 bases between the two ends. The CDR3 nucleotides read TGCAGTGCTAGTCCCACAGATACGCAGTATTTT. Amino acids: CSASPTDTQYF.

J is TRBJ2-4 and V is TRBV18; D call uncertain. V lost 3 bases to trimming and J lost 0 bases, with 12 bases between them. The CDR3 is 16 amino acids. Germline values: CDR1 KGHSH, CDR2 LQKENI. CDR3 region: CASSPGTALAKNIQYF. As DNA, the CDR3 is TGTGCCAGCTCACCGGGAACAGCTCTAGCCAAAAACATTCAGTACTTC.

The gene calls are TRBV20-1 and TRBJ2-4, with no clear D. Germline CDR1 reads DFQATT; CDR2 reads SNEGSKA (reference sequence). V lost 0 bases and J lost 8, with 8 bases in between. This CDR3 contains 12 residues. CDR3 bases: TGCAGTGCTAGAGAGGGTGGGGACATTCAGTACTTC. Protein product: CSAREGGDIQYF.

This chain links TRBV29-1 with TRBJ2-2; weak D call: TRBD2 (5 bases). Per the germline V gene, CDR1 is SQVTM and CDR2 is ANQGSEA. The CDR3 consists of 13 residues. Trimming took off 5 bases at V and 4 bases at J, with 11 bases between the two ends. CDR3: CSVKRTTTGELFF. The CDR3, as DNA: TGCAGCGTTAAGCGGACGACCACCGGGGAGCTGTTTTTT.

CDR3 in amino acids: CASSYSRDRALSGNTIYF. CDR3 in DNA: TGTGCCAGCAGTTACTCGAGGGACAGGGCCCTCTCTGGAAACACCATATATTTT. V and J are TRBV6-5 and TRBJ1-3; 9 nucleotides align to TRBD1. The length of the CDR3 is 18 residues. V dropped 0 bases and J dropped 0; count of bases not matched to a gene: 6. Germline lookup yields CDR1 MNHEY and CDR2 SVGAGI.

The CDR3 DNA is TGTGCCACCAGTGGGCCCCGGACTGCATTCAATGAGCAGTTCTTC. It specifies CATSGPRTAFNEQFF. The rearrangement links TRBV24-1 to TRBJ2-1; TRBD2 might be the D (5 bases). Germline CDR1 KGHDR, CDR2 SFDVKD. CDR3 size: 15 residues. The V end lost 5 bases, the J end lost 6 bases, and 16 bases lay between the germline ends.